Shown below are 30 T cell receptor beta chains from a single sample sequenced in a study of shared clonotypes between healthy human individuals. Libraries were prepared by immunoSEQ multiplex PCR; TCRdb keeps only in-frame clonotypes and omits some of them. In the table there are millions of clones, 93% of which are singletons. Positive CCR7 selection of CD45RO-negative cells yielded the naive CD8 cells, and terminally differentiated effector memory CD45RA+ cells were excluded. Input material: naive CD8+ T cells from PBMCs. These receptors originate from a man between 18 and 29 years old in good health. Some clones in this sample may be carry-over from other donors' samples.

The chain employs TRBV7-9 and TRBJ2-1; D might be TRBD1 (9 bases). V lost 11 bases to trimming and J lost 5 bases, with 34 bases between them. Germline V gives CDR1 SEHNR, CDR2 FQNEAQ (reference sequence). The CDR3 length is 19 residues. DNA for the CDR3: TGTGCCTCCTCCCGGTCGGACAGGGGTTATAGCGGGGCCGACAATGAGCAGTTCTTC. It yields the protein CASSRSDRGYSGADNEQFF.

The chain is built from TRBV7-2 and TRBJ2-5, with D unresolved. CDR1 is SGHTA and CDR2 is FQGNSA in the germline V gene. This CDR3 is 16 amino acids long. Trimming stripped 6 bases from V and 2 bases from J, with 19 bases between. The CDR3 DNA reads as TGTGCCAGCAGTCCAAGCGCAGTGGGTGTGCAAGAGACCCAGTACTTC. This codes for CASSPSAVGVQETQYF.

Worth noting for this clone: Within the sample, other DNA sequences also encode this same CDR3. The chain is built from TRBV28 and TRBJ2-7; D gene uncertain. There are 12 residues in the CDR3. V was trimmed by 1 base and J by 1 base, leaving 2 bases between them. Per germline, CDR1 MDHEN and CDR2 SYDVKM. The CDR3 protein is CASSLSSYEQYF. CDR3 nucleotides: TGTGCCAGCAGTTTATCATCCTACGAGCAGTACTTC.

The chain uses TRBV11-2 and TRBJ2-3; tentative D call: TRBD2 (6 bases). Germline V lookup: CDR1 SGHAT, CDR2 FQNNGV. The germline V and J ends were trimmed by 5 bases and 0 bases, with 12 bases remaining between them. This CDR3 has 15 amino acids. DNA for the CDR3: TGTGCCAGCAGCATGGGACTCGTAAGCACAGATACGCAGTATTTT. It is translated as CASSMGLVSTDTQYF.

Of note for this clone: Other DNA sequences within the sample encode an identical CDR3. This chain connects TRBV27 to TRBJ2-1, with a weak D call TRBD2 (5 bases). V lost 2 bases to trimming and J lost 8 bases, with 7 bases between them. The germline V gene has CDR1 MNHEY and CDR2 SMNVEV (reference sequence). The CDR3 covers 12 residues. The CDR3 region has the DNA TGTGCCAGCAGTTTAAGCGGATATGAGCAGTTCTTC. It codes for CASSLSGYEQFF.

The rearrangement uses TRBV5-1 and TRBJ1-1; TRBD1 agrees at 7 bases. With V trimmed by 9 bases and J by 4 bases, 9 bases remained unmatched. Germline V gene lookup returns CDR1 SGHRS and CDR2 YFSETQ. This CDR3 spans 13 amino acids. The chain's CDR3 is CATRQGSFTEAFF. The CDR3 DNA is TGCGCCACTCGACAGGGATCTTTCACTGAAGCTTTCTTT.

The CDR3 reads CASSLTLTYEQYF. Here the CDR3 DNA reads TGTGCCAGCTCATTGACACTGACCTACGAGCAGTACTTC. The rearrangement joins TRBV18 to TRBJ2-7, with D unclear. Trimming shortened V by 5 bases and J by 2 bases, and 10 bases separated the two germline ends. The CDR3 sequence is 13 residues long. Germline CDR1 and CDR2: KGHSH and LQKENI.

Here the CDR3 reads CASSARTSGRGFDEQFF. The CDR3 DNA is TGTGCCAGCAGCGCCCGGACTAGCGGGAGGGGGTTCGATGAGCAGTTCTTC. The chain couples TRBV7-9 to TRBJ2-1; 15 nucleotides match TRBD2. Germline V gene sequence: CDR1 SEHNR, CDR2 FQNEAQ (reference sequence). The trim removed 5 bases at V and 8 bases at J, leaving 10 bases unmatched. The CDR3 length is 17 residues.

In nucleotides, the CDR3 is TGTGCCACCCGAGCCGAGGGCGCCGAGACCCAGTACTTC. It codes for CATRAEGAETQYF. The V and J genes are TRBV7-6 and TRBJ2-5, with a tentative D call TRBD2 (5 bases). The CDR3 spans 13 residues. Trimming took 10 bases from V and 5 from J, leaving 17 bases between them. Germline CDR1 SGHVS, CDR2 FNYEAQ.

The table lists this clone with a count of one. The V gene is TRBV4-2, the J gene TRBJ2-7; unclear D gene. Germline V gives CDR1 LGHNA, CDR2 YNFKEQ. This CDR3 spans 14 amino acids. V was clipped by 0 bases and J by 4 bases, with 10 bases between them. The CDR3 here is CASSQEFPTYEQYF. The CDR3 nucleotides are TGTGCCAGCAGCCAAGAATTCCCGACTTACGAGCAGTACTTC.

The CDR3 bases are TGTGCCAGCAGCTTGGTGGTTGGCGGGGAAGCAGAGACCCAGTACTTC. It yields the protein CASSLVVGGEAETQYF. This chain connects TRBV5-8 to TRBJ2-5; D might be TRBD2 (6 bases). The germline V gene encodes CDR1 SGHTS and CDR2 YDEGEE. CDR3 length: 16 residues. Trimming left V 0 bases short and J 4 bases short, with 16 bases between.

This clone has just a few counts. V gene TRBV9 combines with J gene TRBJ2-7; D may correspond to TRBD1 or TRBD2 (5 bases each). Germline CDR1 SGDLS, CDR2 YYNGEE. The length of the CDR3 is 15 residues. V was clipped by 0 bases and J by 9 bases, with 19 bases between them. CDR3 nucleotides: TGTGCCAGCAGCGTAGGGGGCGGGCCTCACGCGGGGCAGTACTTC. Its translation: CASSVGGGPHAGQYF.

V gene TRBV7-2 combines with J gene TRBJ2-3; no definite D call. The CDR3 loop spans 14 amino acids. Trimming left V 3 bases short and J 0 bases short, with 7 bases between. Looked up from germline, CDR1 is SGHTA and CDR2 is FQGNSA. The CDR3 is CASSFGLSTDTQYF. The DNA of the CDR3 is TGTGCCAGCAGCTTCGGTCTTAGCACAGATACGCAGTATTTT. Variable domain in full (rest from reference TRBV7-2 and TRBJ2-3): GAGVSQSPSNKVTEKGKDVELRCDPISGHTALYWYRQSLGQGLEFLIYFQGNSAPDKSGLPSDRFSAERTGGSVSTLTIQRTQQEDSAVYLCASSFGLSTDTQYFGPGTRLTVL.

J is TRBJ2-7 and V is TRBV4-3, with 13 bases matching TRBD2. From germline, CDR1 is LGHNA and CDR2 YSLEER. This CDR3 has 17 residues. V was pared by 4 bases and J by 5 bases, with 11 bases of the junction left unmatched. The CDR3 DNA reads TGCGCCAGCAGCCCAAGGACTAGCGGGAGAATCGAGAACGAGCAGTACTTC. Protein: CASSPRTSGRIENEQYF.

The rearrangement links TRBV11-2 to TRBJ2-7, with a weak D call TRBD2 (5 bases). Per the germline V gene, CDR1 is SGHAT and CDR2 is FQNNGV. The CDR3 spans 13 residues. V lost 5 bases to trimming and J lost 2 bases, with 10 bases between them. For the CDR3, the DNA is TGTGCCAGCAGCCCCGCAGCGGCCTACGAGCAGTACTTC. This codes for CASSPAAAYEQYF.

The V and J genes are TRBV2 and TRBJ2-2; TRBD2 is a possible D gene (5 bases). The germline V gene encodes CDR1 SNHLY and CDR2 FYNNEI. Trimming stripped 6 bases from V and 3 bases from J, with 8 bases between. The CDR3 covers 13 residues. The CDR3 nucleotides read TGTGCCAGCAGGGACTCATACACCGGGGAGCTGTTTTTT. Protein: CASRDSYTGELFF.

V is TRBV29-1 and J is TRBJ2-3, with D hard to call. In germline, CDR1 is SQVTM, CDR2 ANQGSEA. Deletions cut 7 bases from V and 0 bases from J, with 14 bases between. The CDR3 runs 14 residues. The CDR3 coding sequence is TGCAGCGGCTTGTCCGGAGCTAGCACAGATACGCAGTATTTT. Its protein product is CSGLSGASTDTQYF.

V and J are TRBV27 and TRBJ2-7, with D possibly TRBD1 on 6 matching bases. Trimming shortened V by 8 bases and J by 2 bases, and 19 bases separated the two germline ends. The CDR3 length is 15 residues. In germline, CDR1 is MNHEY, CDR2 SMNVEV (reference sequence). CDR3 coding DNA: TGTGCCAGCCGCGGAGGACAGAGTGAAGCCTACGAGCAGTACTTC. Protein sequence: CASRGGQSEAYEQYF.

This chain joins TRBV10-3 and TRBJ2-3; a possible D gene is TRBD1 (6 bases). Germline-derived CDR1 and CDR2 are ENHRY and SYGVKD. V was clipped by 7 bases and J by 3 bases, with 14 bases between them. The CDR3 is 14 residues long. The CDR3 DNA is TGTGCCATCAACAACGGACAGAGGACAGATACGCAGTATTTT. This translates into CAINNGQRTDTQYF.

The J gene is TRBJ1-1, the V gene TRBV5-1; 7 bases align to TRBD1. V lost 0 bases to trimming and J lost 4 bases; unmatched junction nucleotides: 3. The CDR3 is 14 amino acids. Germline-derived CDR1 and CDR2 are SGHRS and YFSETQ. Here the CDR3 reads CASSLAPGGTEAFF. The CDR3 region has the DNA TGCGCCAGCAGCTTGGCGCCAGGGGGCACTGAAGCTTTCTTT. Full variable domain (missing parts from reference TRBV5-1 and TRBJ1-1): KAGVTQTPRYLIKTRGQQVTLSCSPISGHRSVSWYQQTPGQGLQFLFEYFSETQRNKGNFPGRFSGRQFSNSRSEMNVSTLELGDSALYLCASSLAPGGTEAFFGQGTRLTVV.

This rearrangement joins TRBV5-4 to TRBJ2-7; no clear D. Germline lookup yields CDR1 SGHNT and CDR2 YYREEE (reference sequence). Trimming removed 10 bases from V and 1 base from J, with 15 bases in between. This CDR3 has 13 residues. The DNA for the CDR3 is TGTGCCCAATCCCCAGAAAATTCCTACGAGCAGTACTTC. Protein product: CAQSPENSYEQYF.

The rearrangement joins TRBV7-8 to TRBJ1-1, with D maybe TRBD1 (6 bases). The germline gives CDR1 SGHVS, CDR2 FQNEAQ. The CDR3 extends over 16 amino acids. The V end lost 5 bases, the J end lost 4 bases, and 20 bases lay between the germline ends. CDR3 loop: CASSPHQGIFGTEAFF. Written as DNA, the CDR3 is TGTGCCAGCAGCCCCCATCAGGGGATATTCGGCACTGAAGCTTTCTTT.

Worth noting for this clone: The sample has other DNA sequences that encode this CDR3 too. The V and J genes are TRBV15 and TRBJ1-1; D gene unclear. V was clipped by 3 bases and J by 1 base, with 6 bases between them. CDR1 and CDR2 from the germline V gene are LNHNV and YYDKDF (reference sequence). The CDR3 has 13 amino acids. The CDR3 sequence is CATSRGRNTEAFF. As DNA, the CDR3 is TGTGCCACCAGCAGGGGTCGGAACACTGAAGCTTTCTTT.

This clone has just one count. The chain employs TRBV11-2 and TRBJ1-1; D is unclear. CDR3 length: 16 amino acids. V was shortened by 0 bases and J by 1 base, with 12 bases between the two germline ends. Germline CDR1 and CDR2: SGHAT and FQNNGV. This CDR3 is CASSLDVWTPNTEAFF. The CDR3 region has the DNA TGTGCCAGCAGCTTAGATGTTTGGACGCCGAACACTGAAGCTTTCTTT. The full variable domain, its missing parts supplied by reference TRBV11-2 and TRBJ1-1, is EAGVAQSPRYKIIEKRQSVAFWCNPISGHATLYWYQQILGQGPKLLIQFQNNGVVDDSQLPKDRFSAERLKGVDSTLKIQPAKLEDSAVYLCASSLDVWTPNTEAFFGQGTRLTVV.

This clone has only one observation. The V and J genes are TRBV7-9 and TRBJ2-1; 8 bases agree with TRBD2. CDR1 and CDR2 (germline): SEHNR, FQNEAQ (reference sequence). Germline trimming cut 6 bases from V and 3 bases from J; bases unmatched to any gene: 10. This CDR3 has 16 amino acids. CDR3: CASRPPIAGNYNEQFF. In nucleotides, the CDR3 is TGTGCCAGCAGGCCCCCCATAGCGGGAAACTACAATGAGCAGTTCTTC.

V and J are TRBV5-6 and TRBJ1-1; D unresolved. V lost 0 bases, J lost 0 bases, and 6 bases lay in between. There are 14 residues in the CDR3. The germline V gene encodes CDR1 SGHDT and CDR2 YYEEEE. CDR3 sequence: CASSLVDLNTEAFF. CDR3 nucleotides: TGTGCCAGCAGCTTGGTCGATCTGAACACTGAAGCTTTCTTT.

The V and J genes are TRBV27 and TRBJ2-7; 8 bases fit TRBD2. The germline gives CDR1 MNHEY, CDR2 SMNVEV (reference sequence). The CDR3 runs to 15 residues. V lost 5 bases and J lost 2; bases outside the gene matches: 8. The CDR3 reads CASSVLGTSTYEQYF. Written as DNA, the CDR3 is TGTGCCAGCAGTGTCCTCGGGACTAGTACCTACGAGCAGTACTTC.

The chain combines TRBV18 with TRBJ2-6, with D tentatively TRBD1 (6 bases). Germline V gives CDR1 KGHSH, CDR2 LQKENI. The V and J ends lost 3 bases and 0 bases respectively, with 24 bases between them. This CDR3 spans 21 amino acids. CDR3 region: CASSPPDLQGTFFSGANVLTF. The DNA of the CDR3 is TGTGCCAGCTCACCGCCCGACTTACAGGGTACTTTTTTCTCTGGGGCCAACGTCCTGACTTTC. The full variable domain, in which reference TRBV18 and TRBJ2-6 provide the parts outside the CDR3, is NAGVMQNPRHLVRRRGQEARLRCSPMKGHSHVYWYRQLPEEGLKFMVYLQKENIIDESGMPKERFSAEFPKEGPSILRIQQVVRGDSAAYFCASSPPDLQGTFFSGANVLTFGAGSRLTVL.

This chain uses TRBV7-9 with TRBJ2-3, with 9 bases aligning to TRBD2. The germline V gene has CDR1 SEHNR and CDR2 FQNEAQ (reference sequence). The CDR3 sequence is 17 residues long. J lost 6 bases, V lost 6 bases, and 16 bases had no gene match. DNA for the CDR3: TGTGCCAGCAGAAAACCCCCGGCGGGAGGGGTGAGGGATACGCAGTATTTT. Translating it yields CASRKPPAGGVRDTQYF.

The J gene is TRBJ1-6, the V gene TRBV30, with a weak D call TRBD1 (5 bases). The CDR3 runs to 15 residues. The V gene lost 5 bases and the J gene lost 1 base, with 12 bases spanning the gap. Germline lookup yields CDR1 GTSNPN and CDR2 SVGIG (reference sequence). DNA for the CDR3: TGTGCCTGGGACCCAGGGTCGTCCTATAATTCACCCCTCCACTTT. Translating it yields CAWDPGSSYNSPLHF.